Sequencing of this TCR beta chain was carried out in a study of T cell responses to AZD1222 COVID-19 vaccine. Study-level findings and limits: White British donors predominated, females outnumbered males, and clonal diversity was possibly underestimated. Only a handful of AZD1222 recipients, five to seven in all, had baseline seropositivity.

In the case of this clone: Its target is not known.

Trimming took 4 bases from V and 2 from J; bases not matched to a gene: 11. CDR3 length: 17 residues. Looked up from germline, CDR1 is LGHDT and CDR2 is YNNKEL (reference sequence). Method: immunoSEQ multiplex PCR; TCRdb's copy keeps in-frame clones and lacks some. This sample has about 110,000 clones, with roughly 92% found just once. J is TRBJ1-2 and V is TRBV3-1 (or the pseudogene TRBV3-2); 9 bases are shared with TRBD1. The receptor was derived from an adult who received the AZD1222 COVID-19 vaccine. The sequences come from peripheral blood, collected 28 days after the second AZD1222 dose. The CDR3 coding sequence is TGTGCCAGCAGCCCAATCCGTTCGACAGGGGGGAACTATGGCTACACCTTC. Translating it yields CASSPIRSTGGNYGYTF.